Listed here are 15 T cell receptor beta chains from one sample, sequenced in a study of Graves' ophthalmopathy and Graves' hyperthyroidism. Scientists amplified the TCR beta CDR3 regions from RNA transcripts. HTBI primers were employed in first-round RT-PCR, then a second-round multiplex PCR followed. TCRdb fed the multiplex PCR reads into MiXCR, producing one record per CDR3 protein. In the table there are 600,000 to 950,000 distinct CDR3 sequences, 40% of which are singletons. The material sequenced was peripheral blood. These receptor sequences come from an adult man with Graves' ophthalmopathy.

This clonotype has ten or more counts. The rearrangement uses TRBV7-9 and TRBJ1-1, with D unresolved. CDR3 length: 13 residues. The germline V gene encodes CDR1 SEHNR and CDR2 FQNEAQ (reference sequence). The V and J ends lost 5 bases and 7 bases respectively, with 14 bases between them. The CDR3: CASSIKGAGEAFF. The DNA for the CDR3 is TGTGCCAGCAGCATTAAGGGCGCGGGTGAAGCTTTCTTT.

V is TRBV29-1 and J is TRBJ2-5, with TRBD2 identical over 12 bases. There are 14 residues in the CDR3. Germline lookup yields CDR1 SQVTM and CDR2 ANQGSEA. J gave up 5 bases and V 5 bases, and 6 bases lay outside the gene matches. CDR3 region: CSVLLAGGLETQYF. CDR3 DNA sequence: TGCAGCGTTCTCCTAGCGGGGGGGCTCGAGACCCAGTACTTC.

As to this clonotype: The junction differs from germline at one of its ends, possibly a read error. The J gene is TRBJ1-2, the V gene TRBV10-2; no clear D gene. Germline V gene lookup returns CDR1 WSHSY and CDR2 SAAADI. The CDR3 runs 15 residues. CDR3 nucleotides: TGTGCCAGCAGTTTGGGTGGGCAACTTTTTTCCGGCTACACCTTC. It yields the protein CASSLGGQLFSGYTF.

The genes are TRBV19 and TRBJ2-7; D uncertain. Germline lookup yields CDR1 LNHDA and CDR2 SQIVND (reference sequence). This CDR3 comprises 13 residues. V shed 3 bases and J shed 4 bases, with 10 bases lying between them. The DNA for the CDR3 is TGTGCCAGTAGTATGACGGATTCGTACGAGCAGTACTTC. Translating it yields CASSMTDSYEQYF.

The DNA of the CDR3 is TGTGCCACCAGCTCCGGCTACACCTTC. Translated: CATSSGYTF. The chain uses TRBV15 and TRBJ1-2; no reliable D call. The CDR3 is 9 residues long. Per germline, CDR1 LNHNV and CDR2 YYDKDF (reference sequence). Trimming shortened V by 5 bases and J by 8 bases, and 3 bases separated the two germline ends. Full variable domain (missing parts from reference TRBV15 and TRBJ1-2): DAMVIQNPRYQVTQFGKPVTLSCSQTLNHNVMYWYQQKSSQAPKLLFHYYDKDFNNEADTPDNFQSRRPNTSFCFLDIRSPGLGDTAMYLCATSSGYTFGSGTRLTVV.

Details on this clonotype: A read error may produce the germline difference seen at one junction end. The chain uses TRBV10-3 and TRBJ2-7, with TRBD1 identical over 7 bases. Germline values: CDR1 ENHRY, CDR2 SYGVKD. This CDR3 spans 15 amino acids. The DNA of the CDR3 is TGTGCCAGCAGTTACCCCGGGACAGTCTCCTACGAGCAGTACTTC. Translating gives CASSYPGTVSYEQYF.

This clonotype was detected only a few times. CDR3 nucleotides: TGTGCCAGCAGCTTAGAAAGGGCCACTGAAGCTTTCTTT. Translation gives CASSLERATEAFF. This sequence joins TRBV7-8 and TRBJ1-1; no clear D. Trimming removed 1 base from V and 4 bases from J, with 7 bases in between. Germline V gives CDR1 SGHVS, CDR2 FQNEAQ. The CDR3 extends over 13 amino acids.

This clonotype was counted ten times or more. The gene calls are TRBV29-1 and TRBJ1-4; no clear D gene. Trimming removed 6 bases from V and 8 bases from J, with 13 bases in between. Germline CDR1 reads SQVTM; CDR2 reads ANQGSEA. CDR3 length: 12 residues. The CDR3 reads CSVKTTVEKLFF. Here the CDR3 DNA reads TGCAGCGTCAAAACGACGGTAGAAAAACTGTTTTTT.

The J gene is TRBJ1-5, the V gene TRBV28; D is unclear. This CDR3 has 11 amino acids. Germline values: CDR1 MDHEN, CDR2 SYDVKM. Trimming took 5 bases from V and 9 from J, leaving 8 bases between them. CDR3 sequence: CASSQTRPQHF. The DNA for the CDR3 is TGTGCCAGCAGTCAGACAAGGCCCCAGCATTTT.

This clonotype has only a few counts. CDR3 protein: CSGGTGGVYGYTF. The CDR3 DNA sequence: TGCAGCGGTGGAACAGGGGGAGTGTATGGCTACACCTTC. This chain uses TRBV29-1 with TRBJ1-2; TRBD1 aligns across 8 bases. Trimming took 7 bases from V and 5 from J; bases not matched to a gene: 9. The CDR3 contains 13 residues. The germline V gene has CDR1 SQVTM and CDR2 ANQGSEA.

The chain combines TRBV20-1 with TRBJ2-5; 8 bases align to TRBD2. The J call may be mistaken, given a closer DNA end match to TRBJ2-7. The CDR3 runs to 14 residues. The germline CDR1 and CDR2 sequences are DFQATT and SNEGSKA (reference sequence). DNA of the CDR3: TGCAGTGCTAGAGACACGGGAGGGTCCTACGAGCAGTACTTC. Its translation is CSARDTGGSYEQYF.

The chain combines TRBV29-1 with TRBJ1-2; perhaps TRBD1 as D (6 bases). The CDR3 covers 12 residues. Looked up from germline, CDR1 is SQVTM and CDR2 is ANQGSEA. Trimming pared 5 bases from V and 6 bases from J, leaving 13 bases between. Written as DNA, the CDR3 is TGCAGCGTTTCCTGGACAGCCGATGGCTACACCTTC. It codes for CSVSWTADGYTF.

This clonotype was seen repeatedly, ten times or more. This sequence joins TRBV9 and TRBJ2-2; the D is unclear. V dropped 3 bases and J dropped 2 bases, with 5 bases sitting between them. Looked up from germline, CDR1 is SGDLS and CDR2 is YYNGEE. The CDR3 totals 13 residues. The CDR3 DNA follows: TGTGCCAGCAGCGCGTACAACACCGGGGAGCTGTTTTTT. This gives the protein CASSAYNTGELFF.

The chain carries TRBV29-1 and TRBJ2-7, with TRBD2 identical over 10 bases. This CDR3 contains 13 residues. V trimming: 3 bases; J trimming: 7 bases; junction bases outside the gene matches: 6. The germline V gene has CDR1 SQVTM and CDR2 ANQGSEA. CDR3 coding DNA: TGCAGCGTTGAGGAGCGGGGGGGGAATGAGCAGTACTTC. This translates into CSVEERGGNEQYF.

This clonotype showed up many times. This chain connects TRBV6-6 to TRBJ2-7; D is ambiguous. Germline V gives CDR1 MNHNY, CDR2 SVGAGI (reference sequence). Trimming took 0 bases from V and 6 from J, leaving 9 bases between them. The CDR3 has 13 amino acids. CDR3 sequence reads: CASSYSKGSEQYF. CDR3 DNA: TGTGCCAGCAGTTACTCGAAAGGGTCCGAGCAGTACTTC.